What follows is one TCR beta chain and its context. Its antigen is not identified. PCR involved 60 Vbeta and 13 Jbeta primers. In the source study's methods: Among the unique TCR beta chains that a later analysis counted, about 85 million in all, 9.5 million to 12 million were shared. Profiled with immunoSEQ multiplex PCR; TCRdb holds only in-frame clones, not every one. The V and J calls and clone size were taken over from that table, and D and trimming were inferred from the DNA. The table lists about 110,000 clones. Per the germline V gene, CDR1 is MNHNS and CDR2 is SASEGT. The ends were cut back, 6 bases at V and 2 bases at J, with 11 bases in the middle. This CDR3 is built from 13 residues. The entry originates in a study of cytomegalovirus exposure and HLA in healthy donors. General study results and limits: V- and J-gene trimming of TCR beta was linked (in a later analysis) to a missense DCLRE1C variant. Most TCR sequences were uncommon, yet certain public TCRs appeared in many donors.

Donors were nominally healthy when sampled, though unrecorded immune exposures were likely. The chain has TRBV6-1 and TRBJ2-7, with a weak D call TRBD1 (6 bases). The sequencing input was PBMCs. This sequence was found in a man aged 18 to 30 in good health and CMV-seronegative. The CDR3 is CASRVDSTYEQYF. The CDR3 DNA sequence: TGTGCCAGCAGGGTGGACAGTACCTACGAGCAGTACTTC.